Each of the 8 T cell receptor beta chains below was sequenced from the same sample in a study of cytomegalovirus exposure and HLA in healthy donors. PCR used 60 Vbeta primers and 13 Jbeta primers. Sequenced by immunoSEQ multiplex PCR; TCRdb stores in-frame clones only, minus some. The sample consists of about 160,000 clones, roughly 72% of them appearing once. The specimen sequenced was PBMCs. The receptor source for this set is a man aged 40-49 years in good health and CMV-seronegative.

The rearrangement joins TRBV6-1 to TRBJ2-5; D is unresolved. Germline CDR1 MNHNS, CDR2 SASEGT. The CDR3 has 16 residues. Between the trimmed V and J ends, which lost 4 bases and 5 bases, there was a span of 20 bases. CDR3 in DNA: TGTGCCAGCAGTGCGTCGCTAGAGGCGCCACGGGAGACCCAGTACTTC. Protein product: CASSASLEAPRETQYF.

The chain is built from TRBV4-1 and TRBJ1-2, with D perhaps matching TRBD1 (5 bases). Per the germline V gene, CDR1 is MGHRA and CDR2 is YSYEKL. CDR3 length: 12 residues. The V gene lost 8 bases and the J gene lost 6 bases, with 13 bases spanning the gap. CDR3 nucleotide sequence: TGCGCCAGCCGGGGGGTTTTCAATGGCTACACCTTC. It specifies CASRGVFNGYTF.

This rearrangement joins TRBV7-9 to TRBJ2-5; 7 bases fit TRBD1. The trim removed 6 bases at V and 5 bases at J, leaving 9 bases unmatched. Per the germline V gene, CDR1 is SEHNR and CDR2 is FQNEAQ (reference sequence). The length of the CDR3 is 14 residues. CDR3 sequence (DNA): TGTGCCAGCAGTGAGACAGGGATCGGTGAGACCCAGTACTTC. The encoded protein is CASSETGIGETQYF.

This clone was detected only once. This rearrangement joins TRBV5-6 to TRBJ2-7; D perhaps matches TRBD1 (6 bases). From germline, CDR1 is SGHDT and CDR2 YYEEEE. The CDR3 has 14 residues. The germline V and J ends were trimmed by 4 bases and 2 bases, with 13 bases remaining between them. CDR3 region: CASSQGGGTYEQYV. The CDR3 DNA reads as TGTGCCAGCAGCCAAGGGGGTGGGACCTACGAGCAGTACGTC.

The CDR3 DNA sequence: TGTGCCAGCTCTGCATGGAGGGACACTGAAGCTTTCTTT. Protein sequence: CASSAWRDTEAFF. This chain joins TRBV18 and TRBJ1-1; D gene uncertain. The V gene lost 6 bases and the J gene lost 3 bases, with 11 bases spanning the gap. CDR1 and CDR2 (germline): KGHSH, LQKENI. The CDR3 totals 13 residues.

The chain carries TRBV6-1 and TRBJ2-1; the match to TRBD2 covers 8 bases. Germline assignment: CDR1 MNHNS and CDR2 SASEGT. V trimming: 4 bases; J trimming: 5 bases; junction bases outside the gene matches: 7. The CDR3 runs 15 residues. This CDR3 is CASSVLAGNNNEQFF. DNA of the CDR3: TGTGCCAGCAGTGTCTTAGCGGGGAACAACAATGAGCAGTTCTTC.

The chain is built from TRBV4-1 and TRBJ2-7; possible D gene TRBD1, 7 bases. The germline CDR1 and CDR2 sequences are MGHRA and YSYEKL. CDR3 length: 16 amino acids. V was clipped by 1 base and J by 0 bases, with 13 bases between them. The CDR3 loop is CASSQVRQGGSYEQYF. In DNA, the CDR3 is TGCGCCAGCAGCCAAGTCCGACAGGGAGGCTCCTACGAGCAGTACTTC.

This clone was seen a few times. The junction departs from the called germline gene at one end, perhaps through a read error. The gene calls are TRBV10-3 and TRBJ2-4, with TRBD1 matching over 7 bases. The CDR3 covers 18 residues. The germline V gene encodes CDR1 ENHRY and CDR2 SYGVKD. The CDR3 reads CAISEGTAVEFVKNSQYF. CDR3 coding DNA: TGTGCCATCAGTGAGGGGACAGCTGTCGAGTTTGTCAAAAACAGTCAGTACTTC.